A selection of T cell receptor beta chains follows, all from one sample in a study of T cells in Graves' hyperthyroidism and ophthalmopathy. TCRdb recomputed calls from the multiplex PCR reads with MiXCR, one row per CDR3 protein. This sample carries 500,000 to 650,000 distinct CDR3 sequences, around 15% of them seen once, and the ten largest clones take 14%. Input material: blood. These receptors all come from a woman aged 40 to 50 with Graves' hyperthyroidism. The CDR3 runs from the conserved cysteine through the conserved F or W.

v_call: TRBV7-3; cdr3_aa: CASSTGLVGDEQYF
v_call: TRBV12-5; cdr3_aa: CASGLVRVKVVGSPGNTGELFF
v_call: TRBV5-1; cdr3_aa: CASSLALLALRTDTQYF
v_call: TRBV28; cdr3_aa: CASSLLGQETQYF
v_call: TRBV28; cdr3_aa: CASSLRGGAYNEQFF
v_call: TRBV6-2/TRBV6-3; cdr3_aa: CASSYGGSGELFF
v_call: TRBV7-3; cdr3_aa: CASSLRLAGANGELFF
v_call: TRBV28; cdr3_aa: CASTRDQGYNEQFF
v_call: TRBV7-8; cdr3_aa: CASSLSGTHQFF
v_call: TRBV19; cdr3_aa: CASSSDRGSVDEQFF
v_call: TRBV3-1; cdr3_aa: CASSQDGGYEQYF
v_call: TRBV27; cdr3_aa: CASSRVGVGEQYF
v_call: TRBV7-9; cdr3_aa: CASSSANTEAFF
v_call: TRBV7-3; cdr3_aa: CASSNGLAGPTSSYNEQFF
v_call: TRBV20-1; cdr3_aa: CSVTWGAGREQYF
v_call: TRBV10-3; cdr3_aa: CAIRPSGMSGELFF
v_call: TRBV20-1; cdr3_aa: CSASTPGSSNEQFF
v_call: TRBV2; cdr3_aa: CASRRELYNEQFF
v_call: TRBV28; cdr3_aa: CASSKTRARVVVSNQPQHF
v_call: TRBV19; cdr3_aa: CASSIGAGLGAFF
v_call: TRBV3-1; cdr3_aa: CASSQEKREGRPGELFF
v_call: TRBV12-3/TRBV12-4; cdr3_aa: CASSFGPGGYTF
v_call: TRBV5-1; cdr3_aa: CASSSRTSGYQETQYF
v_call: TRBV2; cdr3_aa: CARTGTGGVLYEQYF
v_call: TRBV3-1; cdr3_aa: CASSQDTAIAKNIQYF
v_call: TRBV12-3/TRBV12-4; cdr3_aa: CASSLVLAGEGEQFF
v_call: TRBV19; cdr3_aa: CASSTGNPTGELFF
v_call: TRBV9; cdr3_aa: CASSDGQFFSGNTIYF
v_call: TRBV15; cdr3_aa: CATSRVGGETQYF
v_call: TRBV3-1; cdr3_aa: CASSQTGTGSNEQFF
v_call: TRBV20-1; cdr3_aa: CSASGSYNEQFF
v_call: TRBV11-2; cdr3_aa: CASSFGPTGEQYF
v_call: TRBV11-3; cdr3_aa: CASRTGGMNTEAFF
v_call: TRBV12-3/TRBV12-4; cdr3_aa: CASSLLDNTGELFF
v_call: TRBV12-5; cdr3_aa: CASGLDVDRQPQHF
v_call: TRBV28; cdr3_aa: CASSTTRFEAFF
v_call: TRBV6-2/TRBV6-3; cdr3_aa: CASSTGLVWANF
v_call: TRBV7-3; cdr3_aa: CASSIRGSNVLTF
v_call: TRBV7-2; cdr3_aa: CASSYQLAATDTQYF
v_call: TRBV29-1; cdr3_aa: CSVRSRDRGFDYGYTF
v_call: TRBV11-3; cdr3_aa: CASSGTSGINEQFF
v_call: TRBV19; cdr3_aa: CASSIAVGEKLFF
v_call: TRBV12-3/TRBV12-4; cdr3_aa: CASSPSGSIGYEQYF
v_call: TRBV2; cdr3_aa: CASRGGITYGYTF
v_call: TRBV6-1; cdr3_aa: CASSPRGYSNQPQHF
v_call: TRBV27; cdr3_aa: CASRSGTRDEAFF
v_call: TRBV11-3; cdr3_aa: CASSPWDRIIYTQYF
v_call: TRBV7-9; cdr3_aa: CASSSTGAQETQYF
v_call: TRBV29-1; cdr3_aa: CSVEFPALAETQYF
v_call: TRBV24-1; cdr3_aa: CATSDSLAGAYYNEQFF
v_call: TRBV12-3/TRBV12-4; cdr3_aa: CASGDTQYF
v_call: TRBV5-1; cdr3_aa: CASSNPGTSYEQYF
v_call: TRBV5-1; cdr3_aa: CASSLPDSPYGYTF
v_call: TRBV7-2; cdr3_aa: CASSRTGQDYNEQFF